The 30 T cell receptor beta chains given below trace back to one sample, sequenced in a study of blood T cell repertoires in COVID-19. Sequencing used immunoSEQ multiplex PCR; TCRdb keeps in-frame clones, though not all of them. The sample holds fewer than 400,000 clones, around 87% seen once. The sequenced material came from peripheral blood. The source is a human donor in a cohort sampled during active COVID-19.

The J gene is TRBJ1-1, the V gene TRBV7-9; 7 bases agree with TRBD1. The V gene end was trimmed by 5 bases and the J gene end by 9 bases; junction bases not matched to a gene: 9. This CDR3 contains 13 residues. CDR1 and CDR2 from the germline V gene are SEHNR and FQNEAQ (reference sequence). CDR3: CASSVQGLPKAFF. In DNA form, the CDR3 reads TGTGCCAGCAGCGTACAGGGGCTTCCCAAAGCTTTCTTT. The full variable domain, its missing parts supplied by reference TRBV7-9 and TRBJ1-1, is DTGVSQNPRHKITKRGQNVTFRCDPISEHNRLYWYRQTLGQGPEFLTYFQNEAQLEKSRLLSDRFSAERPKGSFSTLEIQRTEQGDSAMYLCASSVQGLPKAFFGQGTRLTVV.

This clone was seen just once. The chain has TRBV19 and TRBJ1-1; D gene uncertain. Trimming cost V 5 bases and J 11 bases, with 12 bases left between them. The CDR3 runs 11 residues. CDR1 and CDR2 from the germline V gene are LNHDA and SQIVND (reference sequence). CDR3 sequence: CASSDYLRAFF. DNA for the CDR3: TGTGCCAGTAGTGATTATCTACGGGCTTTCTTT.

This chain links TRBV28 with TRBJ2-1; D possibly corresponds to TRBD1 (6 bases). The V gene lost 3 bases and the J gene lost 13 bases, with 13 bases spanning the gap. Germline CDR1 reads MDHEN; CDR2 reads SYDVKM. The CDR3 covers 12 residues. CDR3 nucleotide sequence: TGTGCCAGCAGTTTCGCAGGGGAAGCACAGTTCTTC. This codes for CASSFAGEAQFF. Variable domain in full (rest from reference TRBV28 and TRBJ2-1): DVKVTQSSRYLVKRTGEKVFLECVQDMDHENMFWYRQDPGLGLRLIYFSYDVKMKEKGDIPEGYSVSREKKERFSLILESASTNQTSMYLCASSFAGEAQFFGPGTRLTVL.

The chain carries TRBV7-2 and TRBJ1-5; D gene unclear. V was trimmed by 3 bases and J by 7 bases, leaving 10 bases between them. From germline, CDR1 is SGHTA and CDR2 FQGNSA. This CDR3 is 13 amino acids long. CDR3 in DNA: TGTGCCAGCAGCTTGCAGGTTGTCCAGCCCCAGCATTTT. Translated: CASSLQVVQPQHF.

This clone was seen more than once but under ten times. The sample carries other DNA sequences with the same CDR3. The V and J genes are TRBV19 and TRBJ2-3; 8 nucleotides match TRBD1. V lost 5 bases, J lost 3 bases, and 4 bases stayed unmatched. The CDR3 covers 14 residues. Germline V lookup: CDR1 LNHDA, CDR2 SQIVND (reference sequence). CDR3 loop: CASSPTGVTDTQYF. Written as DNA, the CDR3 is TGTGCCAGTAGTCCGACAGGGGTAACAGATACGCAGTATTTT.

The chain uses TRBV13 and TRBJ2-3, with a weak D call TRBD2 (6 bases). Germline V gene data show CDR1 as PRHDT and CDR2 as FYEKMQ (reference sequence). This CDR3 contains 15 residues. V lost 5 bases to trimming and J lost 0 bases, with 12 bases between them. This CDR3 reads CASSRLDRSTDTQYF. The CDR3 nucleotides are TGTGCCAGCAGCCGACTAGATCGAAGCACAGATACGCAGTATTTT.

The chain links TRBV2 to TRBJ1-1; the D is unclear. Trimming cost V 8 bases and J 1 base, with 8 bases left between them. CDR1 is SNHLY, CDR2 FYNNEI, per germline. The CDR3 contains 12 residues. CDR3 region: CASLSRNTEAFF. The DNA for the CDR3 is TGTGCCAGCCTTAGTAGGAACACTGAAGCTTTCTTT.

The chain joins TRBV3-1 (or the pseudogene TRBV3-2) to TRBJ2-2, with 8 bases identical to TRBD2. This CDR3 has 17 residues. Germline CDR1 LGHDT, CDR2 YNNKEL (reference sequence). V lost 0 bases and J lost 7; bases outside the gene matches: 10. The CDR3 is CASSQDGTGGGGGELFF. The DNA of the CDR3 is TGTGCCAGCAGCCAAGATGGCACGGGAGGGGGTGGCGGGGAGCTGTTTTTT.

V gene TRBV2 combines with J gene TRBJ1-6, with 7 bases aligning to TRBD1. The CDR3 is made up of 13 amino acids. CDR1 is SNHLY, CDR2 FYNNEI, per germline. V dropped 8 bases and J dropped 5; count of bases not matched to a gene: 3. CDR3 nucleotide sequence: TGTGCCAGCGGACAGGAAAATAATTCACCCCTCCACTTT. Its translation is CASGQENNSPLHF. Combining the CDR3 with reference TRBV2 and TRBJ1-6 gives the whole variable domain EPEVTQTPSHQVTQMGQEVILRCVPISNHLYFYWYRQILGQKVEFLVSFYNNEISEKSEIFDDQFSVERPDGSNFTLKIRSTKLEDSAMYFCASGQENNSPLHFGNGTRLTVT.

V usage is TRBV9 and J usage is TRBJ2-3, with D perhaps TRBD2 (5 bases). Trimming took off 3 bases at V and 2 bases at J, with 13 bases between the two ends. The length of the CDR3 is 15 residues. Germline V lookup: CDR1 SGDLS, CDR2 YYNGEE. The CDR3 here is CASSARLRDTDTQYF. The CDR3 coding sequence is TGTGCCAGCAGCGCCCGTCTCCGGGACACAGATACGCAGTATTTT.

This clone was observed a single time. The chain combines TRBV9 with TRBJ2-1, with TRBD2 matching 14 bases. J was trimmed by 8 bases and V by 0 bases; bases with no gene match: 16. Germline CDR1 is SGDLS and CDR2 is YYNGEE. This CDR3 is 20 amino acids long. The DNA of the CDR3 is TGTGCCAGCAGCGTAGCTTTGACTAGCGGGAGGGAGGGTATCGGCGATGAGCAGTTCTTC. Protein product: CASSVALTSGREGIGDEQFF. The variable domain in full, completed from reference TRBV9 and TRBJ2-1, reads DSGVTQTPKHLITATGQRVTLRCSPRSGDLSVYWYQQSLDQGLQFLIQYYNGEERAKGNILERFSAQQFPDLHSELNLSSLELGDSALYFCASSVALTSGREGIGDEQFFGPGTRLTVL.

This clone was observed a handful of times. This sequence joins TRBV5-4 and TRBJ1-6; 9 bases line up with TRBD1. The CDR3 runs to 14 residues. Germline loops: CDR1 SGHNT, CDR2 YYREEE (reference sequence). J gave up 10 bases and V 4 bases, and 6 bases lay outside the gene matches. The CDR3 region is CASSGTGLGSPLHF. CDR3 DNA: TGTGCCAGCAGCGGGACAGGGCTCGGATCACCCCTCCACTTT.

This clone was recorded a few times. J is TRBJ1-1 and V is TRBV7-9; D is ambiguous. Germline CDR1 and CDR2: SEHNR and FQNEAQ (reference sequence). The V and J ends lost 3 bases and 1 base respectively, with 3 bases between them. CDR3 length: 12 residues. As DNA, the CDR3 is TGTGCCAGCAGCTTCTCGAACACTGAAGCTTTCTTT. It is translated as CASSFSNTEAFF.

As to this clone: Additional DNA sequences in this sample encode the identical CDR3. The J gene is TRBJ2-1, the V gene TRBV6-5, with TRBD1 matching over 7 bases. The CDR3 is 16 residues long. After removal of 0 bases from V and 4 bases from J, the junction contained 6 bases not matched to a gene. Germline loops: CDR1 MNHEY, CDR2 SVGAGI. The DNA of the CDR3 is TGTGCCAGCAGTTACTCCAACAGGGGCCCTTACAATGAGCAGTTCTTC. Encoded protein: CASSYSNRGPYNEQFF.

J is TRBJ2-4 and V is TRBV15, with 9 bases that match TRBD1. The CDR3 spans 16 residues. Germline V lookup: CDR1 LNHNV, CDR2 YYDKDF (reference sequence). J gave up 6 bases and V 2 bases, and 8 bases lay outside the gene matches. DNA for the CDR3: TGTGCCACCAGCAGAACGCGGGGACAGGGAGGAAACATTCAGTACTTC. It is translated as CATSRTRGQGGNIQYF.

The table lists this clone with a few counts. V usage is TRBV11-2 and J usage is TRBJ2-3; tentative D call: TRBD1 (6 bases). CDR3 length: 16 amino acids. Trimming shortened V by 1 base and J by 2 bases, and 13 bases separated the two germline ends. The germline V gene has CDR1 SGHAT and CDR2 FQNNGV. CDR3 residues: CASSLGLGQNTDTQYF. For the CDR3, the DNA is TGTGCCAGCAGCTTAGGACTCGGACAGAACACAGATACGCAGTATTTT.

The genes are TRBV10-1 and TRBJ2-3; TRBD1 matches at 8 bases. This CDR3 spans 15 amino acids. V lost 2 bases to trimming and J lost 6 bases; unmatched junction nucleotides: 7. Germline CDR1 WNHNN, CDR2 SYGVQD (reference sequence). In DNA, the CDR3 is TGCGCCAGCAGTGAGCCAGGACAGGGTTTGGATACGCAGTATTTT. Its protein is CASSEPGQGLDTQYF.

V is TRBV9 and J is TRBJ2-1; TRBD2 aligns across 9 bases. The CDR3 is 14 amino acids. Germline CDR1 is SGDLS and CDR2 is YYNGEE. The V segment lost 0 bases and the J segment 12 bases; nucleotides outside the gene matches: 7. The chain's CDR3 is CASSVDSGGGGQFF. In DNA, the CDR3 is TGTGCCAGCAGCGTAGATAGCGGGGGAGGTGGGCAGTTCTTC.

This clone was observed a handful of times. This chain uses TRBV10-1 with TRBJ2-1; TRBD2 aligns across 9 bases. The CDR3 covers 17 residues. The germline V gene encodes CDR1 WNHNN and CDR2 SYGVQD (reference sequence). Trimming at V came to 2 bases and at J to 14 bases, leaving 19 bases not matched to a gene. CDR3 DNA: TGCGCCAGCAGTGAGGAGGGAATTGGAGCGGGGGGTCCTCGTAAGTTCTTC. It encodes CASSEEGIGAGGPRKFF.

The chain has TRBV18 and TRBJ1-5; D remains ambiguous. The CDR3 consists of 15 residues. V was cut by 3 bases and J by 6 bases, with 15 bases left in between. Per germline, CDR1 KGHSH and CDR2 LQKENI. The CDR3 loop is CASSPGGGSSQPQHF. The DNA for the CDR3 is TGTGCCAGCTCACCGGGAGGCGGGAGTAGTCAGCCCCAGCATTTT.

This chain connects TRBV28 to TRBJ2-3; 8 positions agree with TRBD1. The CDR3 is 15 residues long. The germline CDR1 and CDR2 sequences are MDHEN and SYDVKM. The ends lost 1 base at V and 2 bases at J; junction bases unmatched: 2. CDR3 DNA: TGTGCCAGCAGTTTATCAGGGGGCTACACAGATACGCAGTATTTT. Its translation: CASSLSGGYTDTQYF.

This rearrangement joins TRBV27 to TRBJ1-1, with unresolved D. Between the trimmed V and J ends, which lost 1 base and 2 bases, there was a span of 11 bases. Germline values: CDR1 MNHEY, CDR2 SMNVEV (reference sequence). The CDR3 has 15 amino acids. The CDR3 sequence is CASSLWQAANTEAFF. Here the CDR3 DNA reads TGTGCCAGCAGTTTATGGCAGGCCGCAAACACTGAAGCTTTCTTT.

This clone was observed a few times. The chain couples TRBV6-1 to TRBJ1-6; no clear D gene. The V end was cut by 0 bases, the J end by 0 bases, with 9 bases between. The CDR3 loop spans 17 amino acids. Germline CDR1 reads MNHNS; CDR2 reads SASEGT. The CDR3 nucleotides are TGTGCCAGCAGTGAAGCCGGGAGGAGCTCCTATAATTCACCCCTCCACTTT. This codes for CASSEAGRSSYNSPLHF.

The DNA of the CDR3 is TGCAGCGTTGTTGACGGGAGGGCCTCCGAGCAGTTCTTC. The encoded protein is CSVVDGRASEQFF. The chain couples TRBV29-1 to TRBJ2-1; TRBD2 agrees at 8 bases. Germline V CDR1 and CDR2: SQVTM, ANQGSEA. J was trimmed by 10 bases and V by 4 bases; bases with no gene match: 9. The CDR3 sequence is 13 residues long.

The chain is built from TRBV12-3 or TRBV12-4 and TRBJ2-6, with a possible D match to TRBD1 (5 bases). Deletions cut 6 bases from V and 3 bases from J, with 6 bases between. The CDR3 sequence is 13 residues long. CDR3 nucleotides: TGTGCCAGCAGGGGGCTTGGGGCCAACGTCCTGACTTTC. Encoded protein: CASRGLGANVLTF.

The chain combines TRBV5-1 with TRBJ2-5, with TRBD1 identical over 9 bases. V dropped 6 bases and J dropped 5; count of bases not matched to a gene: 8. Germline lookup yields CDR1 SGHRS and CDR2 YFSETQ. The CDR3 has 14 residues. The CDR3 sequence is CASNLQGAQETQYF. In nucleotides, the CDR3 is TGCGCCAGCAACCTACAGGGGGCGCAGGAGACCCAGTACTTC.

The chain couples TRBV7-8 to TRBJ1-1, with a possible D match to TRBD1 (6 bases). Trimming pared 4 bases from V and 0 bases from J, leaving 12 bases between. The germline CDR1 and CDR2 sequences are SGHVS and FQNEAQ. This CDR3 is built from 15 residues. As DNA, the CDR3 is TGTGCCAGCAGCTCGTGGGGACACATGAACACTGAAGCTTTCTTT. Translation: CASSSWGHMNTEAFF.

CDR3 sequence: CASSAPGQGHSYEQYF. The CDR3 bases are TGTGCCAGCAGTGCCCCGGGACAGGGGCACTCCTACGAGCAGTACTTC. The gene calls are TRBV28 and TRBJ2-7; 10 nucleotides match TRBD1. Germline assignment: CDR1 MDHEN and CDR2 SYDVKM. The CDR3 length is 16 residues. J gave up 0 bases and V 5 bases, and 7 bases lay outside the gene matches.

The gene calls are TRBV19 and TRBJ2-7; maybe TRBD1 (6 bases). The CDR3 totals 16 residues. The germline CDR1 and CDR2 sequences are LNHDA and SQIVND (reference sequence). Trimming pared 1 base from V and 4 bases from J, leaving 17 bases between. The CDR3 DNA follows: TGTGCCAGTAGTATAGTCGGCCAGGGGAAAGGGTACGAGCAGTACTTC. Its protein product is CASSIVGQGKGYEQYF.

CDR3 bases: TGTGCCAGCAGTGAAGCGAGGACAGGGGGGGGTCAGCCCCAGCATTTT. The encoded protein is CASSEARTGGGQPQHF. The chain is built from TRBV2 and TRBJ1-5, with 10 bases fitting TRBD1. Unmatched junction bases numbered 5, after V lost 0 bases and J lost 6 bases. The CDR3 contains 16 residues. Germline V gives CDR1 SNHLY, CDR2 FYNNEI.